The 5 T cell receptor beta chains below were found in one sample sequenced in a study of OX40 agonist ivuxolimab in advanced cancers. Here immunoSEQ multiplex PCR was the method, and the copy in TCRdb shows in-frame clones only, minus some. The repertoire holds roughly 48,000 clones, with approximately 87% as singletons. The source material was CD4+ or CD8+ T cells sorted from blood, sampled in a trial of the OX40 agonist ivuxolimab. The source of these receptors is an adult with an advanced solid tumor such as melanoma, head and neck, liver or kidney cancer.

The V call is TRBV30, the J call TRBJ2-5; D not resolved. Per germline, CDR1 GTSNPN and CDR2 SVGIG (reference sequence). This CDR3 has 12 amino acids. Trimming shortened V by 0 bases and J by 4 bases, and 6 bases separated the two germline ends. The CDR3 loop reads CAWSVVTETQYF. The CDR3 DNA sequence: TGTGCCTGGAGTGTAGTGACAGAGACCCAGTACTTC.

This clone was found a few times. The rearrangement links TRBV6-5 to TRBJ1-6; 10 bases match TRBD1. Germline V lookup: CDR1 MNHEY, CDR2 SVGAGI. The CDR3 has 14 amino acids. V lost 6 bases and J lost 9; bases outside the gene matches: 5. CDR3 in amino acids: CASSPGQGGSPLHF. For the CDR3, the DNA is TGTGCCAGCAGCCCTGGACAGGGGGGTTCACCCCTCCACTTT.

This chain links TRBV19 with TRBJ1-2; 10 bases align to TRBD1. The J segment lost 3 bases and the V segment lost 3 bases, leaving 4 bases of the junction unmatched. The CDR3 runs 15 residues. CDR1 and CDR2 (germline): LNHDA, SQIVND (reference sequence). In nucleotides, the CDR3 is TGTGCCAGTAGTATCAGGGGACAGGGGCACTATGGCTACACCTTC. This encodes CASSIRGQGHYGYTF.

CDR3 nucleotides: TGTGCCAGCAGTGAGACAGTCTATGGCTACACCTTC. This sequence encodes CASSETVYGYTF. The chain recombines TRBV2 with TRBJ1-2, with TRBD1 as a possible D gene (5 bases). This CDR3 contains 12 residues. Trimming shortened V by 3 bases and J by 4 bases, and 6 bases separated the two germline ends. The germline gives CDR1 SNHLY, CDR2 FYNNEI.

The chain couples TRBV27 to TRBJ2-2; D is unresolved. The CDR3 consists of 13 residues. Germline CDR1 is MNHEY and CDR2 is SMNVEV (reference sequence). Trimming shortened V by 4 bases and J by 4 bases, and 7 bases separated the two germline ends. CDR3 sequence reads: CASSSWGTGELFF. For the CDR3, the DNA is TGTGCCAGCAGTTCTTGGGGCACCGGGGAGCTGTTTTTT.